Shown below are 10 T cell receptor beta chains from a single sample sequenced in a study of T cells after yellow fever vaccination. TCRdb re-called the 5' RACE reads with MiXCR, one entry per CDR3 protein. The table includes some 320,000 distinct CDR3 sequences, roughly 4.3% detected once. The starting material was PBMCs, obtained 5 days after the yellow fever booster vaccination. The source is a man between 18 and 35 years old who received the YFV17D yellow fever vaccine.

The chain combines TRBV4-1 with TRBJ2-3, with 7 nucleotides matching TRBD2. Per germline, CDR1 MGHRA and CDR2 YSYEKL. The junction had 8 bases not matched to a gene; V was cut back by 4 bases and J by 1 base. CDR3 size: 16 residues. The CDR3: CASSRSSGDGTDTQYF. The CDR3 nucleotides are TGCGCCAGCAGCCGGAGCAGCGGGGATGGCACAGATACGCAGTATTTT.

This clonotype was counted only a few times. The CDR3 DNA is TGCGCCAGCAGCTTGACAGGAGTGGATTCACCCCTCCACTTT. As protein: CASSLTGVDSPLHF. The rearrangement joins TRBV5-1 to TRBJ1-6; D may be TRBD1 (5 bases). The CDR3 contains 14 residues. Germline V gene lookup returns CDR1 SGHRS and CDR2 YFSETQ. Between the trimmed V and J ends, which lost 1 base and 8 bases, there was a span of 10 bases.

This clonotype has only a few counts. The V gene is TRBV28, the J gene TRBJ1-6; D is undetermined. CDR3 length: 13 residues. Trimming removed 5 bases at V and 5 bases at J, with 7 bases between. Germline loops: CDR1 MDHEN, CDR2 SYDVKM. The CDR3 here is CASSLPHNSPLHF. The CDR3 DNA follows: TGTGCCAGCAGTCTCCCACATAATTCACCCCTCCACTTT.

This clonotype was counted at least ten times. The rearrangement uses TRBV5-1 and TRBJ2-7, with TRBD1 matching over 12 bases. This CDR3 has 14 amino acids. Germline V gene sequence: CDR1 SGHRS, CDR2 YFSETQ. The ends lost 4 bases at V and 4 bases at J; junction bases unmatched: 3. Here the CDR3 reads CASSGTGGGYEQYF. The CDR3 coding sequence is TGCGCCAGCAGCGGGACAGGGGGCGGATACGAGCAGTACTTC.

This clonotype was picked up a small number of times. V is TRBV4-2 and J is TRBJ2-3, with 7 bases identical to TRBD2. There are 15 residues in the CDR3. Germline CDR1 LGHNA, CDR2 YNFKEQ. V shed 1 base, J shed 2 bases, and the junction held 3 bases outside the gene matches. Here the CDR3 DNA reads TGTGCCAGCAGCCAAGCGAGCGGGATCACAGATACGCAGTATTTT. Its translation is CASSQASGITDTQYF.

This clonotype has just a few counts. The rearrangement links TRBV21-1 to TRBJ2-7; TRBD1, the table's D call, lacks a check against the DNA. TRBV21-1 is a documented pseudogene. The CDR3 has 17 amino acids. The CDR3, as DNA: TGTGCCAGCAGCAAGCCAGAAGCCGGGACAGGGTCCTACGAGCAGTACGTC. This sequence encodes CASSKPEAGTGSYEQYV.

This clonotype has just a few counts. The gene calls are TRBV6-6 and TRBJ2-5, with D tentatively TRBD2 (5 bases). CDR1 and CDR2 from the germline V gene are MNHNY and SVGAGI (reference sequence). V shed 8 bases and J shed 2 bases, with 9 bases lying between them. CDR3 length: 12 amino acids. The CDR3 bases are TGTGCCAGCTGTCCGGGACAAGAGACCCAGTACTTC. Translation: CASCPGQETQYF.

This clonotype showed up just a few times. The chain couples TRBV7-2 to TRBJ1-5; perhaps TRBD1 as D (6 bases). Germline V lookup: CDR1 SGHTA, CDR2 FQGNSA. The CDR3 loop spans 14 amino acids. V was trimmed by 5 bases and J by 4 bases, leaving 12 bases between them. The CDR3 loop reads CASSRGQSNQPQHF. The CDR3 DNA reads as TGTGCCAGCAGCCGCGGACAGTCGAATCAGCCCCAGCATTTT.

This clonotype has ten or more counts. Written as DNA, the CDR3 is TGTGCCAGCAGAACAGGACGGGCCGTAGAGACCCAGTACTTC. Translation gives CASRTGRAVETQYF. The rearrangement uses TRBV7-2 and TRBJ2-5, with D tentatively TRBD1 (5 bases). Trimming pared 6 bases from V and 4 bases from J, leaving 15 bases between. The CDR3 is made up of 14 amino acids. From germline, CDR1 is SGHTA and CDR2 FQGNSA.

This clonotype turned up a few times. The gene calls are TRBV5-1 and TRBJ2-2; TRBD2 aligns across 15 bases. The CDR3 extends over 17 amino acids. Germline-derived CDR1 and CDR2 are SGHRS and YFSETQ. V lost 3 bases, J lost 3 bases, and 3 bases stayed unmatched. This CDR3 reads CASSWTSGGADTGELFF. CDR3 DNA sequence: TGCGCCAGCAGCTGGACTAGCGGGGGGGCCGACACCGGGGAGCTGTTTTTT.